Below, 14 T cell receptor beta chains from the same sample are listed, as sequenced in a study of T cell responses to AZD1222 COVID-19 vaccine. Libraries were prepared by immunoSEQ multiplex PCR; TCRdb keeps only in-frame clonotypes and omits some of them. In the table there are about 150,000 clones, under 95% of which are singletons. The specimen was peripheral blood, collected 28 days after the second AZD1222 dose. All receptors derive from an adult who received the AZD1222 COVID-19 vaccine.

This rearrangement joins TRBV27 to TRBJ1-6; D is unresolved. The CDR3 totals 15 residues. CDR1 and CDR2 from the germline V gene are MNHEY and SMNVEV (reference sequence). Trimming shortened V by 5 bases and J by 7 bases, and 15 bases separated the two germline ends. This CDR3 is CASSRSLRGNSPLHF. CDR3 nucleotide sequence: TGTGCCAGCAGTCGTAGTTTACGGGGAAATTCACCCCTCCACTTT.

V usage is TRBV28 and J usage is TRBJ1-2; D is ambiguous. The CDR3 length is 13 residues. V was clipped by 2 bases and J by 4 bases, with 8 bases between them. Germline lookup yields CDR1 MDHEN and CDR2 SYDVKM. CDR3 protein: CASSLTEIYGYTF. The CDR3 DNA reads as TGTGCCAGCAGTTTAACAGAAATCTATGGCTACACCTTC.

The V and J genes are TRBV11-3 and TRBJ1-3; no clear D. Deletions cut 2 bases from V and 0 bases from J, with 5 bases between. This CDR3 spans 14 amino acids. CDR1 and CDR2 from the germline V gene are SGHNT and YENEEA. This CDR3 is CASSLWLSGNTIYF. CDR3 nucleotides: TGTGCCAGCAGCTTATGGCTCTCTGGAAACACCATATATTTT.

This clone appeared once. V usage is TRBV6-5 and J usage is TRBJ1-4; D call uncertain. CDR3 length: 10 residues. Germline lookup yields CDR1 MNHEY and CDR2 SVGAGI. Trimming removed 9 bases at V and 13 bases at J, with 12 bases between. CDR3 amino acids: CASPNGRLFF. The CDR3 region has the DNA TGTGCCAGTCCCAACGGAAGACTGTTTTTT.

The V call is TRBV7-2, the J call TRBJ2-7; D gene uncertain. Trimming removed 5 bases from V and 0 bases from J, with 14 bases in between. The CDR3 is made up of 15 amino acids. From germline, CDR1 is SGHTA and CDR2 FQGNSA. This CDR3 is CASSPPLTVSYEQYF. CDR3 coding DNA: TGTGCCAGCAGCCCCCCGTTGACGGTCTCCTACGAGCAGTACTTC.

The chain has TRBV18 and TRBJ1-5, with a weak D call TRBD1 (5 bases). CDR1 and CDR2 (germline): KGHSH, LQKENI. Trimming left V 0 bases short and J 4 bases short, with 16 bases between. The CDR3 has 17 amino acids. The DNA of the CDR3 is TGTGCCAGCTCACCACCAGATGTGAGGGGAGGGAATCAGCCCCAGCATTTT. It yields the protein CASSPPDVRGGNQPQHF.

The chain couples TRBV7-8 to TRBJ1-1; 9 bases align to TRBD1. The CDR3 sequence is 15 residues long. The germline V gene has CDR1 SGHVS and CDR2 FQNEAQ. Unmatched junction bases numbered 11, after V lost 8 bases and J lost 4 bases. CDR3 bases: TGTGCCAGCGCCCAGACAGGGGGGGTCGTCACTGAAGCTTTCTTT. This gives the protein CASAQTGGVVTEAFF.

The rearrangement joins TRBV7-2 to TRBJ2-5; no clear D gene. The V and J ends lost 5 bases and 2 bases respectively, with 12 bases between them. CDR3 size: 14 residues. Per the germline V gene, CDR1 is SGHTA and CDR2 is FQGNSA. CDR3 in amino acids: CASSLRKEQETQYF. CDR3 DNA sequence: TGTGCCAGCAGCCTACGTAAGGAACAAGAGACCCAGTACTTC.

The chain links TRBV18 to TRBJ1-3; possibly TRBD1 for D (5 bases). This CDR3 has 15 residues. Per the germline V gene, CDR1 is KGHSH and CDR2 is LQKENI. Between the trimmed V and J ends, which lost 3 bases and 0 bases, there was a span of 9 bases. The CDR3 sequence: CASSPQGVSGNTIYF. Here the CDR3 DNA reads TGTGCCAGCTCACCCCAGGGAGTCTCTGGAAACACCATATATTTT.

V usage is TRBV24-1 and J usage is TRBJ1-3; D remains unclear. Germline CDR1 and CDR2: KGHDR and SFDVKD. The CDR3 is 14 amino acids. V lost 4 bases and J 0 bases, leaving 6 bases between the germline ends. The CDR3 spells CATSDRLSGNTIYF. The CDR3, as DNA: TGTGCCACCAGTGACCGTCTCTCTGGAAACACCATATATTTT.

The CDR3, as DNA: TGTGCCAGCAGTGGACCGGGACAGGGCTATCAGCCCCAGCATTTT. It encodes CASSGPGQGYQPQHF. The chain combines TRBV6-6 with TRBJ1-5; 9 bases fit TRBD1. The CDR3 is made up of 15 amino acids. V was clipped by 5 bases and J by 5 bases; unmatched bases: 7. Looked up from germline, CDR1 is MNHNY and CDR2 is SVGAGI (reference sequence).

CDR3 coding DNA: TGTGCCAGCAGTGGAGACGCAGGCGAGCAGTACTTC. This gives the protein CASSGDAGEQYF. V usage is TRBV2 and J usage is TRBJ2-7; no clear D gene. V gave up 4 bases and J gave up 6 bases, with 10 bases separating them. The CDR3 is 12 residues long. Looked up from germline, CDR1 is SNHLY and CDR2 is FYNNEI.

This clone was counted a single time. The chain carries TRBV2 and TRBJ1-6, with D possibly TRBD1 on 5 matching bases. Per germline, CDR1 SNHLY and CDR2 FYNNEI. V gave up 5 bases and J gave up 6 bases, with 14 bases separating them. The CDR3 extends over 15 amino acids. DNA for the CDR3: TGTGCCAGCAGTTATTTAGGACAAGTTAATTCACCCCTCCACTTT. Its protein product is CASSYLGQVNSPLHF.

The rearrangement uses TRBV7-9 and TRBJ1-4, with 8 bases fitting TRBD1. CDR1 and CDR2 from the germline V gene are SEHNR and FQNEAQ (reference sequence). Unmatched junction bases numbered 6, after V lost 2 bases and J lost 1 base. The CDR3 loop spans 17 amino acids. The CDR3 spells CASSLMAGGLTNEKLFF. CDR3 nucleotides: TGTGCCAGCAGCTTAATGGCAGGGGGCTTAACTAATGAAAAACTGTTTTTT.